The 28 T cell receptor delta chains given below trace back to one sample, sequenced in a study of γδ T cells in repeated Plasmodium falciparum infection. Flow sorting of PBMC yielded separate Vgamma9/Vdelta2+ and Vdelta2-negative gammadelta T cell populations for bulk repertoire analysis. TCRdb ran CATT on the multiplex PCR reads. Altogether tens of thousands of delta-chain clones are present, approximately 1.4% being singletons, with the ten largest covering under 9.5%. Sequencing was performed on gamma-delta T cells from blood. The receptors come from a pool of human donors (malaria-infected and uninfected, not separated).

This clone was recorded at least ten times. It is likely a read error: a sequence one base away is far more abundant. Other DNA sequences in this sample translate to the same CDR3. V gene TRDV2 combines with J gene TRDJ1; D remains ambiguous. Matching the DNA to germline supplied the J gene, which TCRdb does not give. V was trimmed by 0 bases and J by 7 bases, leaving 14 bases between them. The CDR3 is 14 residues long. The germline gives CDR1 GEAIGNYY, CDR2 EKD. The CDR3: CACDTLMGESKLIF. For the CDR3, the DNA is TGTGCCTGTGACACCTTGATGGGAGAATCTAAACTCATCTTT.

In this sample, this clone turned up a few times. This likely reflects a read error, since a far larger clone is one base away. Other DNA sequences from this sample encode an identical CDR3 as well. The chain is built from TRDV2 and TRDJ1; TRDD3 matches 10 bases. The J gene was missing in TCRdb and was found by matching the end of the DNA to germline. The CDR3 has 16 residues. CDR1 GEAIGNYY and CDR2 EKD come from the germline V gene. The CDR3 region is CACDKNTGGYTDKLIF. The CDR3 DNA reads TGCGCCTGTGATAAGAATACTGGGGGATACACCGATAAACTCATCTTT.

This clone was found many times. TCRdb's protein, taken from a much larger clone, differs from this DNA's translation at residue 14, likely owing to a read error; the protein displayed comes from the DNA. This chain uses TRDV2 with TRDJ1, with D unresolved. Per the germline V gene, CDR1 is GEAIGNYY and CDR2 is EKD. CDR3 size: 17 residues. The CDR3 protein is CACDTAGVLRYTDRLIF. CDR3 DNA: TGTGCCTGTGACACCGCCGGGGTTCTCCGGTACACCGATAGACTCATCTTT.

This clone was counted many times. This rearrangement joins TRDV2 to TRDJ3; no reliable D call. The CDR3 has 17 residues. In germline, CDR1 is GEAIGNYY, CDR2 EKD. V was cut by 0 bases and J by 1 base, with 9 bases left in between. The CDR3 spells CACDTGSGSWDTRQMFF. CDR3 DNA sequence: TGTGCCTGTGACACCGGATCTGGTTCCTGGGACACCCGACAGATGTTTTTC.

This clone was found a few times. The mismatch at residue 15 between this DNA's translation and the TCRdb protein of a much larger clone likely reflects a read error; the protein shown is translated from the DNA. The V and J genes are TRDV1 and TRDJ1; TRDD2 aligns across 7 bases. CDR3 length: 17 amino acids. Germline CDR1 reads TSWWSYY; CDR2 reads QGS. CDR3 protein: CALGDFLKKPGALKPIF. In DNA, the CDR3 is TGTGCTCTTGGCGACTTCCTAAAGAAGCCGGGAGCTCTTAAACCCATCTTT.

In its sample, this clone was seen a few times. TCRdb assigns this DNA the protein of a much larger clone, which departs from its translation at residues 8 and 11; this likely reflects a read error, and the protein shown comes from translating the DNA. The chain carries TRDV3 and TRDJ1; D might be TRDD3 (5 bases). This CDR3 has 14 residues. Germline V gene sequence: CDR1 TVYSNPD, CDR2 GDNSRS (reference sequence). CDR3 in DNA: TGTGCCTTCGGTACTGGTCGGTGCACCGATAGACTCATCTTT. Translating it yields CAFGTGRCTDRLIF.

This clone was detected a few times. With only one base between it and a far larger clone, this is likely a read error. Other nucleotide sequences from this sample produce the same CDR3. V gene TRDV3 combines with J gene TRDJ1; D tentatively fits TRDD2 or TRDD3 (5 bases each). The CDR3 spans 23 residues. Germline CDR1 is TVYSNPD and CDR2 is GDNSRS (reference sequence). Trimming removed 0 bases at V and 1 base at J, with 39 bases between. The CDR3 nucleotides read TGTGCCTTTAGCAATCCTAATCCTCCTCATGGGGCACCCCTCAGTACTGGCACCGATAAACTCATCTTT. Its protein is CAFSNPNPPHGAPLSTGTDKLIF. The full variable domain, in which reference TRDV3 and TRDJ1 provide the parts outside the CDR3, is CDKVTQSSPDQTVASGSEVVLLCTYDTVYSNPDLFWYRIRPDYSFQFVFYGDNSRSEGADFTQGRFSVKHILTQKAFHLVISPVRTEDSATYYCAFSNPNPPHGAPLSTGTDKLIFGKGTRVTVEP.

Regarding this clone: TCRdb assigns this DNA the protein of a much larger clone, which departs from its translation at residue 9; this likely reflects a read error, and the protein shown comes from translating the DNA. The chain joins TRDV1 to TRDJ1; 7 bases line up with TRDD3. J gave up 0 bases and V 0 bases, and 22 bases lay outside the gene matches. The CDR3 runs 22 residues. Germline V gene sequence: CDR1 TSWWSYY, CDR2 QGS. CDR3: CALGELKAIRTGDIPYTDKLIF. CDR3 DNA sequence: TGTGCTCTTGGGGAACTTAAGGCCATTCGTACTGGGGACATCCCGTACACCGATAAACTCATCTTT.

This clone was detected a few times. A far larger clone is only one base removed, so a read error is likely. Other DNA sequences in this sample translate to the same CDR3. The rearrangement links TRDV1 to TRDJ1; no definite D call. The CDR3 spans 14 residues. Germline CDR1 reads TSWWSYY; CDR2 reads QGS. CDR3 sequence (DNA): TGTGCTCTTGGGGAACGTTCTTGGGCCGATAAGCTCATCTTT. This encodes CALGERSWADKLIF.

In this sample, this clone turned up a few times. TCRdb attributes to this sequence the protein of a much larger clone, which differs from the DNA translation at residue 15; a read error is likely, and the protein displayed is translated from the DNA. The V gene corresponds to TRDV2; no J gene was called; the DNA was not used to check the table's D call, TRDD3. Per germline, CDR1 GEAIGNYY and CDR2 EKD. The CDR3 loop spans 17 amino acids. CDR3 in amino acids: CACDTQYWGRDDDKFIF. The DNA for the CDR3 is TGTGCCTGTGACACTCAATACTGGGGCAGAGACGACGATAAATTCATCTTT.

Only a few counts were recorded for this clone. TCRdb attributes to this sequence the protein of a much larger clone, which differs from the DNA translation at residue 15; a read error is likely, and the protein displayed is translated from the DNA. The CDR3 bases are TGTGCTCTTGGGGATGGTTATAGACAGGGATACGGTTTTTATTCGACCGATAAACTCATCTTT. It encodes CALGDGYRQGYGFYSTDKLIF. The J gene is TRDJ1, the V gene TRDV1; the match to TRDD3 covers 8 bases. TCRdb does not report a J gene; here it was assigned by matching the DNA to germline references. Germline lookup yields CDR1 TSWWSYY and CDR2 QGS. The CDR3 is made up of 21 amino acids. Trimming cost V 3 bases and J 2 bases; bases outside gene matches: 23.

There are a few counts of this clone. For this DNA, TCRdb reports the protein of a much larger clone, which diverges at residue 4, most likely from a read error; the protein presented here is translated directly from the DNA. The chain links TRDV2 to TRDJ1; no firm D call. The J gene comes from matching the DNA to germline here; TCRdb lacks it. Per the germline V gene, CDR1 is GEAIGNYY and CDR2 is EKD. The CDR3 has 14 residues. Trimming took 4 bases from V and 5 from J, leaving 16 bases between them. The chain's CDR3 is CACETAGRRDKLIF. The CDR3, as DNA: TGTGCCTGTGAAACCGCAGGGCGGAGGGATAAACTCATCTTT.

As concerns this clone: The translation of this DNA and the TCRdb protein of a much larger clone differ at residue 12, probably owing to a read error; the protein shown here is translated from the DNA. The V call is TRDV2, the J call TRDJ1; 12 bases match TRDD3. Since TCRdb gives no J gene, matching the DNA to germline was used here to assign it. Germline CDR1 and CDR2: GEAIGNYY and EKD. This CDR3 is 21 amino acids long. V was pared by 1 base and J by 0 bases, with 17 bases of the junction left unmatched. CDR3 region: CACDTGPYWGIPGTDTDKLIF. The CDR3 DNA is TGTGCCTGTGACACAGGGCCCTACTGGGGGATACCCGGGACTGACACCGATAAACTCATCTTT.

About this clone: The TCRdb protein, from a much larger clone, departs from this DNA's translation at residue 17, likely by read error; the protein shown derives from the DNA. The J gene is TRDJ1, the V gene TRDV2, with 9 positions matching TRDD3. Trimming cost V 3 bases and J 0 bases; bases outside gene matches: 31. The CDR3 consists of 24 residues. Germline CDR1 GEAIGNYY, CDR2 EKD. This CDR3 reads CACDPLGFDGTGGLEISYTDKLIF. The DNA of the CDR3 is TGTGCCTGTGACCCCCTCGGTTTTGATGGTACTGGGGGACTCGAAATAAGTTACACCGATAAACTCATCTTT.

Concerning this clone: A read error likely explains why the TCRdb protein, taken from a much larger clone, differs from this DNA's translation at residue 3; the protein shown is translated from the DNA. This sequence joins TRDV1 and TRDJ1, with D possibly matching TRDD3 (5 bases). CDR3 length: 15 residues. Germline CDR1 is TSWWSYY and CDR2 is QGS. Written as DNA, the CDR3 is TGTGCTTTTGGGGAACAAGGAAGGTACACCGATAAACTCATCTTT. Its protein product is CAFGEQGRYTDKLIF.

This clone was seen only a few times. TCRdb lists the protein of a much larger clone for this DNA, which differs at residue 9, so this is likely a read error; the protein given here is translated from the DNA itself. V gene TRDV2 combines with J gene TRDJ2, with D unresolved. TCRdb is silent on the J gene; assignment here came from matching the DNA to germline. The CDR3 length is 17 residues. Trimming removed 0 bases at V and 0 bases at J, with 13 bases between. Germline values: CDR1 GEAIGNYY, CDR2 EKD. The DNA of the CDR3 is TGTGCCTGTGACACCGGCCGGGCGTCAGCTTTGACAGCACAACTCTTCTTT. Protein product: CACDTGRASALTAQLFF.

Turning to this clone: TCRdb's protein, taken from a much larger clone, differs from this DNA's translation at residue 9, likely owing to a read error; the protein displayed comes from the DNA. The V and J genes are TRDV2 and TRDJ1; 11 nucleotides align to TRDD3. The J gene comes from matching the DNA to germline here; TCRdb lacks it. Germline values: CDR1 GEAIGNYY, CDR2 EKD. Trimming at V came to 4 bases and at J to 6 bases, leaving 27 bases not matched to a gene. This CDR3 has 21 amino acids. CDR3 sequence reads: CACDIIGGLPGGYFKGHKLIF. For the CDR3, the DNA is TGTGCCTGTGATATAATAGGCGGCTTGCCTGGGGGATACTTCAAGGGTCATAAACTCATCTTT.

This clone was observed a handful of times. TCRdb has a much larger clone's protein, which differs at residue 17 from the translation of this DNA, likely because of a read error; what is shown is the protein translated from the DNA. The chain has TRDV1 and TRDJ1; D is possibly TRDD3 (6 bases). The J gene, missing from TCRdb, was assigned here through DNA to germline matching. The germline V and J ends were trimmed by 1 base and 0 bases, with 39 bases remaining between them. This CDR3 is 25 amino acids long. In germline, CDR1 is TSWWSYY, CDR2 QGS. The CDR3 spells CALGEPRPPGDLIAVVSPYTDKLIF. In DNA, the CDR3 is TGTGCTCTTGGGGAACCACGCCCCCCGGGGGACCTAATTGCCGTCGTAAGCCCGTACACCGATAAACTCATCTTT.

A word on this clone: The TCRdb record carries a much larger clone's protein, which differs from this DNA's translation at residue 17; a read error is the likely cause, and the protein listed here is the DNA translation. In DNA form, the CDR3 reads TGTGCCTGTTGGCATCCTACGTCTTCTAGGTCTACTGGGGGATATTTTGCCGATAAACTCATCTTT. Translated, it gives CACWHPTSSRSTGGYFADKLIF. The chain links TRDV2 to TRDJ1; 11 bases are shared with TRDD3. Assignment of the J gene here rests on matching the DNA to germline, because TCRdb gives none. Germline V gives CDR1 GEAIGNYY, CDR2 EKD. The CDR3 has 22 amino acids. The V gene end was trimmed by 6 bases and the J gene end by 3 bases; junction bases not matched to a gene: 29.

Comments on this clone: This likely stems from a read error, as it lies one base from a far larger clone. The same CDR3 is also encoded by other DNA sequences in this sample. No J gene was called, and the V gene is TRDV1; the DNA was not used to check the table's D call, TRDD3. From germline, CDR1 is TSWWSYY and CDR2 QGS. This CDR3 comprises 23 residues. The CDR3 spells CALGEQPCTGGYADVLYTDKLIF. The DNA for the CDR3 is TGTGCTCTTGGGGAACAGCCTTGTACTGGGGGATACGCTGATGTGCTGTACACCGATAAGCTCATCTTT.

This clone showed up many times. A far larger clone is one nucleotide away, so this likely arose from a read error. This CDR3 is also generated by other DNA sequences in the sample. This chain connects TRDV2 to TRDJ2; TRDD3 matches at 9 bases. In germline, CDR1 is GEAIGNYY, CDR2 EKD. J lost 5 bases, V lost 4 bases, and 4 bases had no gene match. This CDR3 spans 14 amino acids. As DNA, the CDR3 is TGTGCCTGTGATCCACTGGGGGACACAGCACAACTCTTCTTT. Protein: CACDPLGDTAQLFF.

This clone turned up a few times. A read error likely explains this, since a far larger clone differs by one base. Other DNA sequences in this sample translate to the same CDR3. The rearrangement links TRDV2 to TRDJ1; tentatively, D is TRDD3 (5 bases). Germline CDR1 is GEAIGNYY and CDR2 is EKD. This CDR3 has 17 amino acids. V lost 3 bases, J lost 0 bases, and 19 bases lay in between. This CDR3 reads CACDGVSGGLNTDKLIF. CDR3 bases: TGTGCCTGTGACGGAGTGTCCGGGGGGTTAAACACCGATAAACTCATCTTT.

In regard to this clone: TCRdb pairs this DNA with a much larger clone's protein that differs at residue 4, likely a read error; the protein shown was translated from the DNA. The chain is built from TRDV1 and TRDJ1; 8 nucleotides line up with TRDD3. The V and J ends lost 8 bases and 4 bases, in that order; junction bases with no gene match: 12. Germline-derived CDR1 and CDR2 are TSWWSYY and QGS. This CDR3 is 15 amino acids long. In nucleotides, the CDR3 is TGTGCTCTTAGGTTTTACTGGGGATACAGCGATAAACTCATCTTT. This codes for CALRFYWGYSDKLIF.

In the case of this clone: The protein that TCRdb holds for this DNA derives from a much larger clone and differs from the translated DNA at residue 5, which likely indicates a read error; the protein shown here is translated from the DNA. CDR3 nucleotides: TGTGCCTGTGACGCCGGGGGCGCTGGGGGATCACACTGGGACACCGATAAACTCATCTTT. Translation: CACDAGGAGGSHWDTDKLIF. The V and J genes are TRDV2 and TRDJ1, with TRDD3 matching 9 bases. J lost 0 bases, V lost 3 bases, and 19 bases had no gene match. The germline gives CDR1 GEAIGNYY, CDR2 EKD. The CDR3 is made up of 20 amino acids.

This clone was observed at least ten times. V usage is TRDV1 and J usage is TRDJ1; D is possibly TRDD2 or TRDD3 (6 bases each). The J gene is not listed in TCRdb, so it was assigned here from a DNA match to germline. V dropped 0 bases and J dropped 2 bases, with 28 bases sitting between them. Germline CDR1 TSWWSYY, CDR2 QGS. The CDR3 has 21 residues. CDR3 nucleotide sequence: TGTGCTCTTGGGGAACTATCCTACGGGCTGGGGTCCTCTGTGGGTACCGATAAACTCATCTTT. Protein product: CALGELSYGLGSSVGTDKLIF.

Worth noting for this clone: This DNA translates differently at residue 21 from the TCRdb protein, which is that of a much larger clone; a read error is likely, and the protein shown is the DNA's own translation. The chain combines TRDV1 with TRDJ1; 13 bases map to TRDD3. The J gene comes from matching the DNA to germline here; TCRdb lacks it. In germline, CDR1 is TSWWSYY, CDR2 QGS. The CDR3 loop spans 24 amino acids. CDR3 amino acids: CALGERSLLRVLNWGIRYTDELIF. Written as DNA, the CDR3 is TGTGCTCTTGGGGAACGGTCCCTCCTTAGGGTACTTAACTGGGGGATACGGTACACCGATGAACTCATCTTT.

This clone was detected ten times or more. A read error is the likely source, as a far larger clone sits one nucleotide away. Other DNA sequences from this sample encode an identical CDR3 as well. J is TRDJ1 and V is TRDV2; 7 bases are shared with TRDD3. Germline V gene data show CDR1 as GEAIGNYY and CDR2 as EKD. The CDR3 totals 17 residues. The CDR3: CACDLLAGGPYTDKLIF. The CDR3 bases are TGTGCCTGTGACCTTCTCGCTGGGGGCCCGTACACCGACAAACTCATCTTT.

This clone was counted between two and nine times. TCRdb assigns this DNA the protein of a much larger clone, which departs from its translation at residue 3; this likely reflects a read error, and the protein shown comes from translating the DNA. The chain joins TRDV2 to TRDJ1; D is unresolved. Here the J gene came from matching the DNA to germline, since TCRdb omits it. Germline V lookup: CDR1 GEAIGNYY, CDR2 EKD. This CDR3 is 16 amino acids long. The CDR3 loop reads CARDALYTLYTDKLIF. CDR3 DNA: TGTGCCCGTGACGCTCTATATACCTTGTACACCGATAAACTCATCTTT.